This T cell receptor beta chain appears in the sequencing data of a study of T cell repertoires in cytomegalovirus infection. Study-wide findings and caveats: Ex vivo responses were dominated by HLA-C-restricted CMV-specific TCR beta clonotypes. Based on cumulative public TCR beta family frequency, carriers of CMV plus the relevant HLA were identified.

The V and J ends lost 3 bases and 0 bases respectively, with 16 bases between them. Germline-derived CDR1 and CDR2 are SGHTA and FQGNSA. The CDR3 loop spans 17 amino acids. This clonotype was observed at least ten times. Its antigen is undetermined. From the reads, TCRdb called clonotypes with MiXCR, one entry per CDR3 protein. The sample lists roughly 77,000 distinct CDR3 sequences; approximately 3.6% were seen once. This chain joins TRBV7-2 and TRBJ2-3, with D perhaps TRBD1 or TRBD2 (5 bases each). This clonotype was obtained from a human donor in good health (CMV status not recorded). Some clones in this sample may be carry-over from other donors' samples. Sequenced: PBMCs. CDR3 sequence (DNA): TGTGCCAGCAGCTTGGGGGTCTCCGGCAGCAGCACAGATACGCAGTATTTT. Translation: CASSLGVSGSSTDTQYF. Complete variable domain (other parts from reference TRBV7-2 and TRBJ2-3): GAGVSQSPSNKVTEKGKDVELRCDPISGHTALYWYRQSLGQGLEFLIYFQGNSAPDKSGLPSDRFSAERTGGSVSTLTIQRTQQEDSAVYLCASSLGVSGSSTDTQYFGPGTRLTVL.